Below are 30 T cell receptor beta chains sequenced from a single sample in a study of T cells in Graves' hyperthyroidism and ophthalmopathy. Researchers amplified the TCR beta CDR3 regions from RNA transcripts. The primer set for the first-round RT-PCR of the TCR CDR3 was HTBI. TCRdb re-called the multiplex PCR reads with MiXCR, one entry per CDR3 protein. Among roughly 200,000 distinct CDR3 sequences, 17% were seen once, and the ten largest hold about 56%. Sequenced: blood. These receptor sequences come from a woman between 45 and 65 years old with Graves' hyperthyroidism.

V gene TRBV18 combines with J gene TRBJ2-5, with D possibly TRBD2 on 5 matching bases. The CDR3 spans 13 residues. Per germline, CDR1 KGHSH and CDR2 LQKENI. Trimming removed 2 bases at V and 4 bases at J, with 8 bases between. The CDR3 nucleotides read TGTGCCAGCTCACCAGGGAGCCGAGAGACCCAGTACTTC. Residues: CASSPGSRETQYF.

This clonotype was picked up many times. The chain uses TRBV6-1 and TRBJ1-1; D might be TRBD1 (6 bases). Germline V gene lookup returns CDR1 MNHNS and CDR2 SASEGT. Trimming pared 7 bases from V and 4 bases from J, leaving 22 bases between. This CDR3 contains 16 residues. CDR3 sequence: CASNHRTVGDTTEAFF. Written as DNA, the CDR3 is TGTGCCAGCAATCACAGGACAGTCGGGGATACCACTGAAGCTTTCTTT.

This clonotype was detected many times. CDR3 region: CASSQVGLTDTQYF. In DNA, the CDR3 is TGTGCCAGCAGCCAAGTAGGTCTCACGGATACGCAGTATTTT. This sequence joins TRBV14 and TRBJ2-3; D gene ambiguous. The CDR3 consists of 14 residues. Per the germline V gene, CDR1 is SGHDN and CDR2 is FVKESK. V shed 1 base and J shed 6 bases, with 11 bases lying between them.

In its sample, this clonotype was seen a few times. The genes are TRBV30 and TRBJ2-3, with D perhaps TRBD1 (7 bases). CDR3 length: 14 amino acids. Trimming cost V 8 bases and J 1 base, with 16 bases left between them. Looked up from germline, CDR1 is GTSNPN and CDR2 is SVGIG (reference sequence). The CDR3 nucleotides read TGTGCCAGCCAGGGGGGAATGGGCACAGATACGCAGTATTTT. This encodes CASQGGMGTDTQYF.

This clonotype was seen many times. The chain recombines TRBV7-9 with TRBJ2-2, with D maybe TRBD1 (6 bases). V lost 4 bases and J 4 bases, leaving 13 bases between the germline ends. CDR1 and CDR2 (germline): SEHNR, FQNEAQ (reference sequence). CDR3 size: 15 residues. The CDR3 sequence is CASSSRPRGTGELFF. For the CDR3, the DNA is TGTGCCAGCAGCTCGCGGCCCAGGGGCACCGGGGAGCTGTTTTTT.

J is TRBJ2-4 and V is TRBV7-3, with 8 bases fitting TRBD1. This CDR3 spans 12 amino acids. The V gene's germline CDR1 is SGHTA and CDR2 FQGTGA. J was trimmed by 9 bases and V by 8 bases; bases with no gene match: 6. CDR3 sequence reads: CASRRQGSIQYF. CDR3 sequence (DNA): TGTGCCAGCCGCCGACAGGGGAGCATTCAGTACTTC.

This chain links TRBV20-1 with TRBJ2-7; D not certain. The germline gives CDR1 DFQATT, CDR2 SNEGSKA (reference sequence). This CDR3 has 14 amino acids. The V and J ends lost 2 bases and 1 base respectively, with 12 bases between them. CDR3 sequence (DNA): TGCAGTGCTAGATCCGTGACTGGATCCTACGAGCAGTACTTC. Its protein is CSARSVTGSYEQYF.

This chain uses TRBV20-1 with TRBJ2-1; the match to TRBD2 covers 10 bases. The V gene's germline CDR1 is DFQATT and CDR2 SNEGSKA (reference sequence). The CDR3 spans 13 residues. V lost 4 bases to trimming and J lost 4 bases; unmatched junction nucleotides: 1. The CDR3 loop reads CSATAGGYNEQFF. The CDR3 coding sequence is TGCAGTGCTACAGCGGGAGGGTACAATGAGCAGTTCTTC.

The rearrangement uses TRBV19 and TRBJ2-1, with D perhaps matching TRBD1 (6 bases). This CDR3 is built from 16 residues. V dropped 4 bases and J dropped 4 bases, with 17 bases sitting between them. Germline CDR1 LNHDA, CDR2 SQIVND (reference sequence). CDR3 nucleotide sequence: TGTGCCAGTAGTAAAGTGGACAGTCGGATTTACAATGAGCAGTTCTTC. It yields the protein CASSKVDSRIYNEQFF.

This clonotype was found a few times. The chain combines TRBV13 with TRBJ2-2, with D maybe TRBD1 (6 bases). V dropped 9 bases and J dropped 0 bases, with 11 bases sitting between them. CDR3 length: 14 residues. Germline V CDR1 and CDR2: PRHDT, FYEKMQ (reference sequence). CDR3 region: CASQTGPNTGELFF. The CDR3 coding sequence is TGTGCCAGTCAAACAGGGCCGAACACCGGGGAGCTGTTTTTT.

This clonotype was counted many times. The gene calls are TRBV27 and TRBJ2-7, with D possibly being TRBD1 (5 bases). Germline lookup yields CDR1 MNHEY and CDR2 SMNVEV (reference sequence). The V gene lost 5 bases and the J gene lost 0 bases, with 14 bases spanning the gap. This CDR3 is 15 amino acids long. The CDR3 region is CASSPMSDNSYEQYF. The CDR3 DNA is TGTGCCAGCAGTCCCATGTCGGACAACTCCTACGAGCAGTACTTC.

This clonotype was recorded many times. CDR3 in amino acids: CASSPELESTDTQYF. The CDR3 DNA reads as TGTGCCAGCAGCCCAGAACTCGAGAGCACAGATACGCAGTATTTT. The chain employs TRBV7-9 and TRBJ2-3; unclear D gene. Germline values: CDR1 SEHNR, CDR2 FQNEAQ (reference sequence). V gave up 5 bases and J gave up 0 bases, with 12 bases separating them. The CDR3 extends over 15 amino acids.

This clonotype was seen at least ten times. This rearrangement joins TRBV28 to TRBJ2-7; 7 bases fit TRBD1. Germline CDR1 MDHEN, CDR2 SYDVKM. The V gene end was trimmed by 5 bases and the J gene end by 2 bases; junction bases not matched to a gene: 6. The CDR3 totals 14 residues. The CDR3 loop is CASSIGQDPYEQYF. The CDR3 bases are TGTGCCAGCAGTATAGGACAGGATCCCTACGAGCAGTACTTC.

This clonotype was seen just once. The chain employs TRBV18 and TRBJ2-5; 7 nucleotides match TRBD1. CDR1 KGHSH and CDR2 LQKENI come from the germline V gene. The CDR3 extends over 16 amino acids. J gave up 5 bases and V 6 bases, and 15 bases lay outside the gene matches. CDR3 amino acids: CASSPTGDNARETQYF. CDR3 sequence (DNA): TGTGCCAGCTCCCCCACAGGGGATAATGCCAGGGAGACCCAGTACTTC.

The chain combines TRBV10-3 with TRBJ1-1, with D uncertain. The CDR3 sequence is 14 residues long. Trimming removed 0 bases from V and 3 bases from J, with 8 bases in between. Germline V gives CDR1 ENHRY, CDR2 SYGVKD. Written as DNA, the CDR3 is TGTGCCATCAGTGAGTCAGGCGAAGACACTGAAGCTTTCTTT. Encoded protein: CAISESGEDTEAFF.

There are a few counts of this clonotype. The V and J genes are TRBV6-1 and TRBJ2-2, with 13 nucleotides matching TRBD2. CDR1 is MNHNS and CDR2 is SASEGT in the germline V gene. CDR3 length: 18 residues. The V gene end was trimmed by 8 bases and the J gene end by 5 bases; junction bases not matched to a gene: 14. The CDR3 DNA follows: TGTGCCAGCTTATCCGGGGGACTAGCGGGAATGGGTACCGGGGAGCTGTTTTTT. Protein: CASLSGGLAGMGTGELFF.

This clonotype was found many times. This rearrangement joins TRBV20-1 to TRBJ2-1; the D gene is possibly TRBD2 (5 bases). The CDR3 is made up of 15 amino acids. Trimming took off 5 bases at V and 0 bases at J, with 14 bases between the two ends. CDR1 and CDR2 from the germline V gene are DFQATT and SNEGSKA (reference sequence). In DNA form, the CDR3 reads TGCAGTGCTCTTGATCGGGATAGCTCCTACAATGAGCAGTTCTTC. Translated: CSALDRDSSYNEQFF.

The gene calls are TRBV20-1 and TRBJ2-3; 13 bases are a match to TRBD2. The V gene's germline CDR1 is DFQATT and CDR2 SNEGSKA (reference sequence). The CDR3 has 13 amino acids. Losses at the gene ends were 6 bases for V and 6 bases for J; bases not matched to a gene: 3. In DNA form, the CDR3 reads TGCAGTGCCCGGACTAGCGGGAGTGATACGCAGTATTTT. Protein: CSARTSGSDTQYF.

The CDR3 sequence: CASSSGQGKAFF. The CDR3 DNA sequence: TGTGCCAGCAGCTCAGGACAGGGCAAAGCTTTCTTT. The chain combines TRBV7-3 with TRBJ1-1, with 8 bases that match TRBD1. V gave up 4 bases and J gave up 9 bases; unmatched junction bases: 4. This CDR3 is built from 12 residues. CDR1 and CDR2 from the germline V gene are SGHTA and FQGTGA.

The chain is built from TRBV27 and TRBJ2-7; 13 bases fit TRBD2. This CDR3 is built from 20 residues. The V and J ends lost 5 bases and 1 base, in that order; junction bases with no gene match: 17. The germline V gene has CDR1 MNHEY and CDR2 SMNVEV (reference sequence). The CDR3 here is CASSTTTGTSGIGLSYEQYF. DNA of the CDR3: TGTGCCAGCAGTACTACGACCGGGACTAGCGGGATAGGTTTATCCTACGAGCAGTACTTC.

The genes are TRBV24-1 and TRBJ2-1, with D perhaps TRBD2 (5 bases). V lost 0 bases and J 0 bases, leaving 8 bases between the germline ends. Germline V gene lookup returns CDR1 KGHDR and CDR2 SFDVKD. The CDR3 has 16 amino acids. The CDR3 DNA sequence: TGTGCCACCAGTGATTTGCCACTAGGCTCCTACAATGAGCAGTTCTTC. Protein product: CATSDLPLGSYNEQFF.

This clonotype was found a few times. The chain links TRBV6-1 to TRBJ2-2; D is uncertain. V gave up 7 bases and J gave up 2 bases, with 11 bases separating them. Looked up from germline, CDR1 is MNHNS and CDR2 is SASEGT. The CDR3 runs to 14 residues. CDR3 DNA sequence: TGTGCCAGCATGTCAGGCCGAAACACCGGGGAGCTGTTTTTT. It codes for CASMSGRNTGELFF.

There are a few counts of this clonotype. The rearrangement joins TRBV6-5 to TRBJ1-1; D gene ambiguous. CDR3 size: 15 residues. V gave up 2 bases and J gave up 7 bases, with 17 bases separating them. CDR1 is MNHEY and CDR2 is SVGAGI in the germline V gene. Here the CDR3 reads CASSYDASLAGEAFF. For the CDR3, the DNA is TGTGCCAGCAGTTACGACGCCAGCCTGGCGGGTGAAGCTTTCTTT.

This clonotype was counted many times. This chain links TRBV11-3 with TRBJ1-2, with D maybe TRBD1 (5 bases). This CDR3 has 15 amino acids. The ends were cut back, 1 base at V and 2 bases at J, with 11 bases in the middle. Germline lookup yields CDR1 SGHNT and CDR2 YENEEA. Written as DNA, the CDR3 is TGTGCCAGCAGCTTAGGGGGCCAGGCAAACTATGGCTACACCTTC. Translated: CASSLGGQANYGYTF.

The J gene is TRBJ2-5, the V gene TRBV6-2 or TRBV6-3; D ambiguous. The CDR3 has 13 amino acids. V lost 3 bases to trimming and J lost 4 bases, with 9 bases between them. Germline V lookup: CDR1 MNHEY, CDR2 SVGEGT. CDR3 protein: CASSYNPVETQYF. The CDR3 bases are TGTGCCAGCAGTTATAATCCCGTAGAGACCCAGTACTTC.

The gene calls are TRBV19 and TRBJ1-5; TRBD1 is a possible D gene (5 bases). Trimming shortened V by 5 bases and J by 2 bases, and 19 bases separated the two germline ends. Germline V lookup: CDR1 LNHDA, CDR2 SQIVND (reference sequence). CDR3 length: 17 amino acids. The chain's CDR3 is CASSVWEGQGGNQPQHF. As DNA, the CDR3 is TGTGCCAGTAGTGTGTGGGAGGGGCAAGGTGGCAATCAGCCCCAGCATTTT. Combining the CDR3 with reference TRBV19 and TRBJ1-5 gives the whole variable domain DGGITQSPKYLFRKEGQNVTLSCEQNLNHDAMYWYRQDPGQGLRLIYYSQIVNDFQKGDIAEGYSVSREKKESFPLTVTSAQKNPTAFYLCASSVWEGQGGNQPQHFGDGTRLSIL.

This clonotype came up a few times. This chain connects TRBV19 to TRBJ2-2; D unresolved. This CDR3 spans 14 amino acids. V was cut by 2 bases and J by 8 bases, with 12 bases left in between. Germline V lookup: CDR1 LNHDA, CDR2 SQIVND (reference sequence). The CDR3 is CASSISSVAGELFF. CDR3 coding DNA: TGTGCCAGTAGTATATCTAGTGTGGCAGGGGAGCTGTTTTTT.

This clonotype has just a few counts. The V gene is TRBV7-3, the J gene TRBJ1-2, with no clear D. CDR3 length equals 13 residues. Germline CDR1 and CDR2: SGHTA and FQGTGA. Trimming took 3 bases from V and 2 from J, leaving 7 bases between them. This CDR3 is CASSFYPNYGYTF. CDR3 bases: TGTGCCAGCAGCTTTTACCCGAACTATGGCTACACCTTC.

This clonotype was observed at least ten times. This rearrangement joins TRBV12-3 or TRBV12-4 to TRBJ1-5; D is unclear. The CDR3 covers 15 residues. Trimming pared 8 bases from V and 0 bases from J, leaving 14 bases between. The CDR3 DNA follows: TGTGCCAGCCCTTTGGTTTACTATAGCAATCAGCCCCAGCATTTT. This codes for CASPLVYYSNQPQHF.

This clonotype showed up many times. The chain employs TRBV13 and TRBJ2-1; D not resolved. CDR3 length: 15 amino acids. V was clipped by 1 base and J by 1 base, with 8 bases between them. From germline, CDR1 is PRHDT and CDR2 FYEKMQ (reference sequence). The CDR3 sequence: CASSLADLSYNEQFF. In DNA, the CDR3 is TGTGCCAGCAGCTTAGCGGACCTTTCCTACAATGAGCAGTTCTTC.